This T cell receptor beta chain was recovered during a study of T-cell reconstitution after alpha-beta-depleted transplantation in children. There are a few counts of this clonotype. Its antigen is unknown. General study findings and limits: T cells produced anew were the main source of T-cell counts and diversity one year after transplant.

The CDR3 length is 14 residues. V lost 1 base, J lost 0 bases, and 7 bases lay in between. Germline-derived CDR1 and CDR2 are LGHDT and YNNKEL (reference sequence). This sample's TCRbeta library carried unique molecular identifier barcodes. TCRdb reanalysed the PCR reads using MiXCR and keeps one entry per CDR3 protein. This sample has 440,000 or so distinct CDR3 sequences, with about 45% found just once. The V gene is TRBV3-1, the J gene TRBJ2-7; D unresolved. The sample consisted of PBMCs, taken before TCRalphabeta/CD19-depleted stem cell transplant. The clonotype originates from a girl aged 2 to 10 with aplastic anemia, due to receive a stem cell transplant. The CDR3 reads CASSQGAFSYEQYF. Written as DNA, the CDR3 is TGTGCCAGCAGCCAAGGGGCCTTCTCCTACGAGCAGTACTTC.